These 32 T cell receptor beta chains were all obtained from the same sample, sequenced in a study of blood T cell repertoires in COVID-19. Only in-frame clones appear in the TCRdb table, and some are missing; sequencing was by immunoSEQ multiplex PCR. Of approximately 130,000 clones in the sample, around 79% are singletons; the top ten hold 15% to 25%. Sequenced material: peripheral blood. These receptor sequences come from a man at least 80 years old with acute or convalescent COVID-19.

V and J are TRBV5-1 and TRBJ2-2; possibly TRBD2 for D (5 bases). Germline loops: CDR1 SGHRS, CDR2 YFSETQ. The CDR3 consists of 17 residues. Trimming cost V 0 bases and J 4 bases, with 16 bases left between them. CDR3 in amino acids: CASSLVPGTSSTGELFF. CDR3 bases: TGCGCCAGCAGCTTGGTGCCCGGAACTAGTAGCACCGGGGAGCTGTTTTTT.

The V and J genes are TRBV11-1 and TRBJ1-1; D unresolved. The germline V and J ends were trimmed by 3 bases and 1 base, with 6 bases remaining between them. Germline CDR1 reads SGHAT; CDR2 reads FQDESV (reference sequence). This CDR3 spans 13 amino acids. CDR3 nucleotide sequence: TGTGCCAGCAGCTTCCAGGAGAACACTGAAGCTTTCTTT. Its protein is CASSFQENTEAFF.

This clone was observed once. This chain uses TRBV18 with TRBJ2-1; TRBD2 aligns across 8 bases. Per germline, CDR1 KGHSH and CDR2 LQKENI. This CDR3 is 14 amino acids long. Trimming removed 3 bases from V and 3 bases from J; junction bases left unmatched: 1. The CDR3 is CASSPGTSYNEQFF. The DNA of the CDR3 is TGTGCCAGCTCACCGGGGACTAGCTACAATGAGCAGTTCTTC.

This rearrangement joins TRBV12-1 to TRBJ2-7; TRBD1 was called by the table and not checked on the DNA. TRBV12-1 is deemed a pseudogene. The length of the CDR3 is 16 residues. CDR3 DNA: TGTGCCAGCAGCCATATGGGGACAGGGTCCCAGGACGAGCAGTACTTC. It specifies CASSHMGTGSQDEQYF.

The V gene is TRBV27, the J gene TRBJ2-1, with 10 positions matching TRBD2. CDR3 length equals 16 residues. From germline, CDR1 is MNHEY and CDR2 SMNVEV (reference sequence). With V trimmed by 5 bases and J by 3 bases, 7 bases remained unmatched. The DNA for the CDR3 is TGTGCCAGCAGTCTGCTTAGCGGGGGGCTCTACAATGAGCAGTTCTTC. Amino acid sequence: CASSLLSGGLYNEQFF.

In DNA, the CDR3 is TGCGCCAGCAGCACTCGACAGGTGGGCACCGGGGAGCTGTTTTTT. Translation gives CASSTRQVGTGELFF. The V call is TRBV5-1, the J call TRBJ2-2; D may be TRBD1 (6 bases). Germline lookup yields CDR1 SGHRS and CDR2 YFSETQ. This CDR3 has 15 residues. The V end was cut by 4 bases, the J end by 4 bases, with 14 bases between.

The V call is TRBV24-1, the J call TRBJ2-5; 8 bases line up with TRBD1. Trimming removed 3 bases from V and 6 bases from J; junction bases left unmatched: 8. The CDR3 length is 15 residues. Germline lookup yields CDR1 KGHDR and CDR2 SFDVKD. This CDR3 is CATSDGGTGKQTQYF. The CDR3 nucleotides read TGTGCCACCAGTGATGGGGGGACAGGAAAACAGACCCAGTACTTC.

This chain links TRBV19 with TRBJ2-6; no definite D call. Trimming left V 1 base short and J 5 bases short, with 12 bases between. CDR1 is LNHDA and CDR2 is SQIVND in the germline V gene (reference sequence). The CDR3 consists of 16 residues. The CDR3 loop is CASSIGWATRANVLTF. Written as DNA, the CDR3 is TGTGCCAGTAGTATAGGTTGGGCGACCAGGGCCAACGTCCTGACTTTC. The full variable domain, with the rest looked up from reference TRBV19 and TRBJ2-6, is DGGITQSPKYLFRKEGQNVTLSCEQNLNHDAMYWYRQDPGQGLRLIYYSQIVNDFQKGDIAEGYSVSREKKESFPLTVTSAQKNPTAFYLCASSIGWATRANVLTFGAGSRLTVL.

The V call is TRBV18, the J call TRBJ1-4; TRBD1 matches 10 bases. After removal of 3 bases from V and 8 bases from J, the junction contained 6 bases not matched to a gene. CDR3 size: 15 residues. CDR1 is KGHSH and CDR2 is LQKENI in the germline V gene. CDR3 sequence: CASSPTGTGVEKLFF. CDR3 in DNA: TGTGCCAGCTCACCGACCGGGACAGGGGTGGAAAAACTGTTTTTT. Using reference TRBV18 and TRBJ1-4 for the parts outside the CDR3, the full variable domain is NAGVMQNPRHLVRRRGQEARLRCSPMKGHSHVYWYRQLPEEGLKFMVYLQKENIIDESGMPKERFSAEFPKEGPSILRIQQVVRGDSAAYFCASSPTGTGVEKLFFGSGTQLSVL.

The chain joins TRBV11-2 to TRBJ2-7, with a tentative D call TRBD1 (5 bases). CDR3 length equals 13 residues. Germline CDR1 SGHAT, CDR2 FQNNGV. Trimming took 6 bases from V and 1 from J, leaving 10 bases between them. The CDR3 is CASRQRGSYEQYF. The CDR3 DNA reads TGTGCCAGCAGACAAAGGGGATCCTACGAGCAGTACTTC.

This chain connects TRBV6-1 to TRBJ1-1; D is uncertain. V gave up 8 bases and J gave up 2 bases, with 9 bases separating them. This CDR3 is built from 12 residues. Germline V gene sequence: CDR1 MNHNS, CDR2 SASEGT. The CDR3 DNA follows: TGTGCCAGCGGGAGGGCTAACACTGAAGCTTTCTTT. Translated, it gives CASGRANTEAFF.

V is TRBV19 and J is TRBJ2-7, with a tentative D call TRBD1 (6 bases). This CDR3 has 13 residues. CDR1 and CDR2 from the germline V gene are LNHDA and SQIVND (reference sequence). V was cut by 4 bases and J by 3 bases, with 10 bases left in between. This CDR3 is CASSRDRNYEQYF. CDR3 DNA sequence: TGTGCCAGTAGTAGAGACAGGAACTACGAGCAGTACTTC.

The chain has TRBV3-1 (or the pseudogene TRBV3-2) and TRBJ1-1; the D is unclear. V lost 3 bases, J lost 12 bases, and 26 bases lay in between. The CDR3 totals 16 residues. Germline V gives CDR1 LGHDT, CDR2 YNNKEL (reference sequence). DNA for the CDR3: TGTGCCAGCAGCCATAGTGACGGGTCATTCCCATTTCAATCTTTCTTT. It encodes CASSHSDGSFPFQSFF.

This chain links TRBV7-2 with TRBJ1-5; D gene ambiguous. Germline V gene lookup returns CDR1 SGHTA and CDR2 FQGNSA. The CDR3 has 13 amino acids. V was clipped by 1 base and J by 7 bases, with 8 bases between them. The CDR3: CASSLELFQPQHF. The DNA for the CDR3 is TGTGCCAGCAGCTTAGAACTTTTCCAGCCCCAGCATTTT.

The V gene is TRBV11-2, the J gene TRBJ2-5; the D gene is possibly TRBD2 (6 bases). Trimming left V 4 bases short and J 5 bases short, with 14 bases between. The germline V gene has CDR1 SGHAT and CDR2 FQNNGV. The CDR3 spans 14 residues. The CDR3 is CASSSTGRVETQYF. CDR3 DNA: TGTGCCAGCAGCTCCACCGGGAGAGTGGAGACCCAGTACTTC. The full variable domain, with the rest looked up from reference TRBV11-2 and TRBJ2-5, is EAGVAQSPRYKIIEKRQSVAFWCNPISGHATLYWYQQILGQGPKLLIQFQNNGVVDDSQLPKDRFSAERLKGVDSTLKIQPAKLEDSAVYLCASSSTGRVETQYFGPGTRLLVL.

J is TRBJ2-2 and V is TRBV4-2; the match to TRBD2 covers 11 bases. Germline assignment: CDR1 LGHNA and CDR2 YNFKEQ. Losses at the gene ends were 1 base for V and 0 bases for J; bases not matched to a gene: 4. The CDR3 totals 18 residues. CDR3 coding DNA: TGTGCCAGCAGCCAAGGCCCGGGACTAGCGGCGAACACCGGGGAGCTGTTTTTT. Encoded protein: CASSQGPGLAANTGELFF.

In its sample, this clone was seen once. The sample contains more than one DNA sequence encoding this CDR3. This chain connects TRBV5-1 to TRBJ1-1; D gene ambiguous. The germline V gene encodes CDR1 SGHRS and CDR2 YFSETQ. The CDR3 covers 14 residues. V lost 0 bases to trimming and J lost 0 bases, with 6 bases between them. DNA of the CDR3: TGCGCCAGCAGCTTGGGAGGTGTGAACACTGAAGCTTTCTTT. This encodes CASSLGGVNTEAFF. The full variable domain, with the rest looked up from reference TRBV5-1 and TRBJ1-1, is KAGVTQTPRYLIKTRGQQVTLSCSPISGHRSVSWYQQTPGQGLQFLFEYFSETQRNKGNFPGRFSGRQFSNSRSEMNVSTLELGDSALYLCASSLGGVNTEAFFGQGTRLTVV.

CDR3 amino acids: CASARTGDTGELFF. CDR3 DNA sequence: TGTGCCAGCGCAAGGACAGGGGACACCGGGGAGCTGTTTTTT. The chain links TRBV28 to TRBJ2-2; 9 bases line up with TRBD1. Germline V lookup: CDR1 MDHEN, CDR2 SYDVKM. This CDR3 comprises 14 residues. After removal of 8 bases from V and 3 bases from J, the junction contained 4 bases not matched to a gene.

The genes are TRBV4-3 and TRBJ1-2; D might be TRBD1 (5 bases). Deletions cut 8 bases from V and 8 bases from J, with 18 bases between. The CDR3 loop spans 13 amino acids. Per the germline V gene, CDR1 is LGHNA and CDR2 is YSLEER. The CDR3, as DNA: TGCGCCAGCGGGTTGGCGGGGCGCGGGGGCTACACCTTC. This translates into CASGLAGRGGYTF.

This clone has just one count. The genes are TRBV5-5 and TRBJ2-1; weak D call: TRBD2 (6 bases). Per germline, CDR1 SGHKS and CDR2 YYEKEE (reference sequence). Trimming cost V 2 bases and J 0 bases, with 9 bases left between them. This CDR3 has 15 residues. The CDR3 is CASSFGGPSYNEQFF. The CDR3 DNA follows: TGTGCCAGCAGCTTTGGAGGGCCCTCCTACAATGAGCAGTTCTTC.

The CDR3 nucleotides are TGCAGTGCCGAGACAGGAGATACGCAGTATTTT. Amino acids: CSAETGDTQYF. The V and J genes are TRBV20-1 and TRBJ2-3; D may be TRBD1 (6 bases). Germline lookup yields CDR1 DFQATT and CDR2 SNEGSKA (reference sequence). This CDR3 comprises 11 residues. V shed 6 bases and J shed 5 bases, with 9 bases lying between them.

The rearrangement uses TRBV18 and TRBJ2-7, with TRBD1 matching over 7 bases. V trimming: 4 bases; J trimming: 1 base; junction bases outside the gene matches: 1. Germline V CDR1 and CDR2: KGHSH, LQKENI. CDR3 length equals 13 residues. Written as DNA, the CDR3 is TGTGCCAGCTCACAGGGGGCTTCCTACGAGCAGTACTTC. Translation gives CASSQGASYEQYF.

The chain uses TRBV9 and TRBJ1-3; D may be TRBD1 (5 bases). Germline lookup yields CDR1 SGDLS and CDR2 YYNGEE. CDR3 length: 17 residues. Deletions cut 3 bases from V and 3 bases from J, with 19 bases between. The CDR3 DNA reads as TGTGCCAGCAGCGCCGTCCCCCCAGGGCCAAGTGGAAACACCATATATTTT. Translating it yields CASSAVPPGPSGNTIYF.

The CDR3 spells CASRGQGATGELFF. The CDR3, as DNA: TGTGCCAGCAGGGGACAGGGGGCCACCGGGGAGCTGTTTTTT. The chain uses TRBV2 and TRBJ2-2, with 12 nucleotides matching TRBD1. Germline CDR1 reads SNHLY; CDR2 reads FYNNEI. The CDR3 contains 14 residues. J gave up 4 bases and V 6 bases, and 0 bases lay outside the gene matches.

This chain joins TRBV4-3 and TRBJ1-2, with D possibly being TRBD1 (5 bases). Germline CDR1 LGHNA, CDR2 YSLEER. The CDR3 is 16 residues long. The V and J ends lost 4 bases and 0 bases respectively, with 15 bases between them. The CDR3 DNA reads TGCGCCAGCAGCCGAAGACGCGACAGCCCTAACTATGGCTACACCTTC. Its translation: CASSRRRDSPNYGYTF.

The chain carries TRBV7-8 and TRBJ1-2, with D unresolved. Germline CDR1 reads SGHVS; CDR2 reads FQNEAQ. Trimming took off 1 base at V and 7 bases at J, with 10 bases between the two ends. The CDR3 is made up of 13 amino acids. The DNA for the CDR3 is TGTGCCAGCAGCTTAGGCGTGTTGATTGGCTACACCTTC. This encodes CASSLGVLIGYTF. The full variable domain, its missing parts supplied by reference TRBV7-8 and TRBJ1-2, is GAGVSQSPRYKVAKRGQDVALRCDPISGHVSLFWYQQALGQGPEFLTYFQNEAQLDKSGLPSDRFFAERPEGSVSTLKIQRTQQEDSAVYLCASSLGVLIGYTFGSGTRLTVV.

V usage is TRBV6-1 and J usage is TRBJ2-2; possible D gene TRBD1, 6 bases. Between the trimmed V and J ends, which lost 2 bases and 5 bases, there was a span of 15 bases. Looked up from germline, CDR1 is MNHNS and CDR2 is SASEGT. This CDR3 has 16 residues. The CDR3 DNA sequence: TGTGCCAGCAGTGAATGGAATGTGAGGGGGACCGGGGAGCTGTTTTTT. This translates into CASSEWNVRGTGELFF.

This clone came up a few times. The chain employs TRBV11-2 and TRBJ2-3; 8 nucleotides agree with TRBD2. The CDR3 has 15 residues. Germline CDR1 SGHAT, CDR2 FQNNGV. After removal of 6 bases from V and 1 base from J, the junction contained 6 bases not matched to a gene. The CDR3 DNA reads TGTGCCAGCAGATCGCGGGGGGCCGGCACAGATACGCAGTATTTT. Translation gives CASRSRGAGTDTQYF.

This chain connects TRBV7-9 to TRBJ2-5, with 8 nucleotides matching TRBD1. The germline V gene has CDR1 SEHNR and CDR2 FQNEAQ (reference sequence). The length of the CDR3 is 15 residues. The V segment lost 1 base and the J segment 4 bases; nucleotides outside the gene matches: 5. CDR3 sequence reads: CASSLGGQGLETQYF. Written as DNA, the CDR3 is TGTGCCAGCAGCTTAGGAGGACAGGGACTAGAGACCCAGTACTTC.

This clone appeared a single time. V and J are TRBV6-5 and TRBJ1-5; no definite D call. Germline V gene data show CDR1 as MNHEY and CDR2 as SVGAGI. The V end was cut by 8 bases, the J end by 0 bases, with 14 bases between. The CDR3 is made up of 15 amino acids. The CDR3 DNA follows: TGTGCCAGCGCGGGCGGGTCGTATAGCAATCAGCCCCAGCATTTT. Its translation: CASAGGSYSNQPQHF.

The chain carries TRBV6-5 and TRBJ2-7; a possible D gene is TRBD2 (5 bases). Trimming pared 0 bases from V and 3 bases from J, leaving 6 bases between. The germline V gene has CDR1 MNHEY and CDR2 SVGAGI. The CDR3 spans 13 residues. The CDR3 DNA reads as TGTGCCAGCAGTTACTCCGAGGGCTACGAGCAGTACTTC. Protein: CASSYSEGYEQYF.

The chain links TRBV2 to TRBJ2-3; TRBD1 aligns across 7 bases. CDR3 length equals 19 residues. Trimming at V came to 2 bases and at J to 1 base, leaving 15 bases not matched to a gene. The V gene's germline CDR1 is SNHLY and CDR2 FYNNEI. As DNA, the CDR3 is TGTGCCAGCAGTGAAAGTTCGAAGATCTGGGACAGCCGCACAGATACGCAGTATTTT. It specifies CASSESSKIWDSRTDTQYF.